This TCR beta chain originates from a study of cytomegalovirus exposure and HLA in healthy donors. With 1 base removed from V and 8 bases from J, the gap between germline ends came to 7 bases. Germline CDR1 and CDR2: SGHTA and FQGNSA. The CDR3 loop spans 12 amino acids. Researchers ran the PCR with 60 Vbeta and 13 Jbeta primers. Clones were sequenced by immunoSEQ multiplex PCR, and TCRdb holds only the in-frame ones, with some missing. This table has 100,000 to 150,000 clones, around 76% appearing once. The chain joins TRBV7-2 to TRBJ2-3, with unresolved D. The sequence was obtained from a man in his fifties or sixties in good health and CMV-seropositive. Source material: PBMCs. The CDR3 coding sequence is TGTGCCAGCAGCTTAGTGTTCGGTACGCAGTATTTT. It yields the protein CASSLVFGTQYF.